This T cell receptor (beta chain) was captured by sequencing in a study of cytomegalovirus exposure and HLA in healthy donors. General study points: Common viral pathogens (according to a later analysis) appeared linked to several of the most significant clusters. Highest at DRB1 and lowest at HLA-C, TCR association rates differed among HLA loci in a later analysis. Investigators reported around 150 TCR beta chains as tied to cytomegalovirus.

Points on this clone: What it recognizes is unknown.

This cohort consisted of healthy bone marrow donors. Use of 60 Vbeta and 13 Jbeta primers characterized the PCR. The protocol was immunoSEQ multiplex PCR, while the TCRdb copy is restricted to in-frame clones and leaves out a portion. The table shows about 64,000 clones, with around four fifths occurring only once. Germline loops: CDR1 MNHNY, CDR2 SVGAGI (reference sequence). This CDR3 contains 15 residues. After removal of 6 bases from V and 6 bases from J, the junction contained 10 bases not matched to a gene. The chain combines TRBV6-6 with TRBJ2-2, with 7 bases that match TRBD1. The sequencing sample was made of PBMCs. This receptor was identified in a male donor in good health and CMV-seropositive. The CDR3 here is CASRKTGTASGELFF. CDR3 in DNA: TGTGCCAGCAGAAAAACCGGGACAGCGTCCGGGGAGCTGTTTTTT.